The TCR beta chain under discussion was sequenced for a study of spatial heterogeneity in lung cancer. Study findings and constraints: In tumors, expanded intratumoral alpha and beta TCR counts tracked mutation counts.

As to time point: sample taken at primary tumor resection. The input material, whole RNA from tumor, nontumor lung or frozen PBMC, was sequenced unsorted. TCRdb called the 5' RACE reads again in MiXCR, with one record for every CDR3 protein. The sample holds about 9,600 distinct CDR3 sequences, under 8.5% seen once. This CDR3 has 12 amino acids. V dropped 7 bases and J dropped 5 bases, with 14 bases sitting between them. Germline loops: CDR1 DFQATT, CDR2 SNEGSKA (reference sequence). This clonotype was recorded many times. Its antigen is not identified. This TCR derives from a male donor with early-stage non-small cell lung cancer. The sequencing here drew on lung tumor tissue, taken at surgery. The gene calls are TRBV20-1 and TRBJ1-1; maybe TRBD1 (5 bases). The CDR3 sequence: CSVGGVGTEAFF. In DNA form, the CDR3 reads TGCAGTGTCGGGGGAGTTGGGACTGAAGCTTTCTTT.